Listed below are T cell receptor beta chains from one sample, sequenced in a study of cytomegalovirus exposure and HLA in healthy donors. The table came from immunoSEQ multiplex PCR; TCRdb's copy has only in-frame clones and leaves some out. The sample lists some 180,000 clones, roughly 80% occurring once. The sequenced sample was PBMCs. The receptors were gathered from a woman between 18 and 30 years old in good health and CMV-seronegative. The CDR3 runs from the conserved cysteine through the conserved F or W. Fields, in order: J gene, clone size, D gene, V gene, CDR3 protein, CDR3 DNA. D genes are given only for firm matches. Only part of the rows carry a size: once, few, many, or a class if the clone is expanded.

TRBJ2-7	-	-	TRBV15	CATSSPLFNEQYF	TGTGCCACCAGCAGCCCCCTTTTTAACGAGCAGTACTTC
TRBJ2-1	-	TRBD2	TRBV11-2	CASSFSAGESNEQFF	TGTGCCAGCAGCTTTTCGGCGGGAGAGTCCAATGAGCAGTTCTTC
TRBJ2-5	-	-	TRBV6-6	CASNRQAQETQYF	TGTGCCAGCAACCGACAGGCACAAGAGACCCAGTACTTC
TRBJ2-1	-	TRBD2	TRBV11-2	CASTHPSAGGDEQFF	TGTGCCAGCACCCACCCCTCAGCGGGGGGGGATGAGCAGTTCTTC
TRBJ2-5	-	TRBD1	TRBV7-9	CASSLTGLGAGGQYF	TGTGCCAGCAGCCTGACAGGGTTGGGGGCTGGTGGGCAGTACTTC
TRBJ2-1	-	TRBD2	TRBV5-8	CASSFTYPGGGSNEQFF	TGTGCCAGCAGCTTTACCTATCCCGGGGGGGGTTCGAATGAGCAGTTCTTC
TRBJ1-5	few	TRBD1	TRBV4-3	CASSQDLGRGDQPQHF	TGCGCCAGCAGCCAAGATCTGGGCAGGGGGGATCAGCCCCAGCATTTT
TRBJ1-1	-	TRBD1	TRBV4-1	CASSRAGGGDEAFF	TGCGCCAGCAGCCGCGCAGGGGGCGGGGATGAAGCTTTCTTT
TRBJ1-1	-	-	TRBV5-4	CASSLGMLRDTEAFF	TGTGCCAGCAGCTTGGGTATGTTGAGGGACACTGAAGCTTTCTTT
TRBJ2-2	-	TRBD1	TRBV14	CASSQALWQGANTGELFF	TGTGCCAGCAGCCAAGCTCTCTGGCAGGGGGCGAACACCGGGGAGCTGTTTTTT
TRBJ1-1	-	-	TRBV5-4	CASSPGQGVLAFF	TGTGCCAGCAGCCCGGGTCAGGGTGTTTTGGCTTTCTTT
TRBJ1-1	-	TRBD1	TRBV4-1	CASSQGGTGGIRTEAFF	TGCGCCAGCAGCCAAGGGGGGACAGGGGGCATACGGACTGAAGCTTTCTTT
TRBJ1-5	-	-	TRBV19	CASSIGDRGNQPQHF	TGTGCCAGTAGTATCGGAGATCGGGGCAATCAGCCCCAGCATTTT
TRBJ1-3	-	-	TRBV7-9	CSSSPKHSGNTIYF	TGTTCCAGCAGCCCCAAGCACAGTGGAAACACCATATATTTT
TRBJ1-4	-	-	TRBV11-2	CASSLDLGGVYEKLFF	TGTGCCAGCAGCTTAGATCTCGGGGGGGTGTATGAAAAACTGTTTTTT
TRBJ2-3	-	TRBD2	TRBV4-2	CASSQTPTSASTDTQYF	TGTGCCAGCAGCCAAACTCCGACTAGCGCTAGCACAGATACGCAGTATTTT
TRBJ2-7	-	TRBD2	TRBV4-3	CASSQVAGDYEQYF	TGCGCCAGCAGCCAAGTAGCGGGGGACTACGAGCAGTACTTC
TRBJ1-3	-	-	TRBV6-5	CASSYGLSGNTIYF	TGTGCCAGCAGTTACGGGCTTTCTGGAAACACCATATATTTT
TRBJ2-1	-	TRBD2	TRBV7-8	CASSKARTSLYNEQFF	TGTGCCAGCAGCAAAGCCCGGACTAGCCTTTACAATGAGCAGTTCTTC
TRBJ2-5	-	-	TRBV9	CASSVVSGSETQYF	TGTGCCAGCAGCGTAGTCTCGGGATCGGAGACCCAGTACTTC
TRBJ1-1	few	-	TRBV5-1	CASSLVRGGHTEAFF	TGCGCCAGCAGCTTGGTCCGGGGAGGTCACACTGAAGCTTTCTTT
TRBJ1-2	-	-	TRBV9	CASSQVGTPYGYTF	TGTGCCAGCAGCCAAGTAGGGACACCCTATGGCTACACCTTC
TRBJ2-3	-	TRBD2	TRBV7-9	CASSSGTSGSASTDTQYF	TGTGCCAGCAGCTCCGGGACTAGCGGGAGTGCTAGCACAGATACGCAGTATTTT
TRBJ2-2	once	-	TRBV13	CASSLGQGKMFF	TGTGCCAGCAGCTTAGGGCAGGGGAAGATGTTTTTT
TRBJ2-1	few	-	TRBV27	CASSPLRNEQFF	TGTGCCAGCAGTCCCTTGCGGAATGAGCAGTTCTTC
TRBJ2-7	-	-	TRBV30	CAWSVRGREDEQYF	TGTGCCTGGAGTGTACGTGGCCGAGAGGACGAGCAGTACTTC
TRBJ1-2	-	-	TRBV18	CASSPSGIGYTF	TGTGCCAGCTCACCTTCGGGGATCGGCTACACCTTC
TRBJ2-3	-	TRBD1	TRBV2	CASSETGDRATDTQYF	TGTGCCAGCAGTGAAACGGGGGACAGGGCCACAGATACGCAGTATTTT
TRBJ2-1	-	-	TRBV10-2	CASSDSYEQFF	TGCGCCAGCAGTGACTCCTATGAGCAGTTCTTC
TRBJ1-4	few	-	TRBV2	CASHRINEKLFF	TGTGCCAGCCACAGGATTAATGAAAAACTGTTTTTT
TRBJ1-2	-	TRBD1	TRBV28	CASSPDRANYGYTF	TGTGCCAGCAGTCCCGACAGGGCCAACTATGGCTACACCTTC
TRBJ2-4	-	-	TRBV29-1	CSVSVGGKNIQYF	TGCAGCGTGAGTGTCGGAGGAAAAAACATTCAGTACTTC
TRBJ1-1	-	-	TRBV15	CATSGWQGLNTEAFF	TGTGCCACCAGCGGGTGGCAGGGTCTGAACACTGAAGCTTTCTTT
TRBJ2-7	-	TRBD2	TRBV4-3	CASSPGTSGGHYEQYF	TGCGCCAGCAGCCCCGGGACTAGCGGGGGACATTACGAGCAGTACTTC
TRBJ2-1	-	TRBD2	TRBV30	CAWSPGLAVHEQFF	TGTGCCTGGAGCCCCGGACTAGCAGTGCATGAGCAGTTCTTC
TRBJ2-7	-	TRBD2	TRBV2	CATETSGRRYEQYF	TGTGCCACCGAGACTAGCGGGAGGAGGTACGAGCAGTACTTC
TRBJ2-1	-	-	TRBV5-5	CASTQQGGRSEQFF	TGTGCCAGCACCCAACAGGGTGGTCGTAGTGAGCAGTTCTTC
TRBJ2-2	once	TRBD1	TRBV9	CASSVGQANTGELFF	TGTGCCAGCAGCGTGGGACAGGCGAACACCGGGGAGCTGTTTTTT
TRBJ2-6	-	TRBD1	TRBV19	CASSISPTGGTGANVLTF	TGTGCCAGTAGTATTAGTCCCACAGGGGGCACTGGGGCCAACGTCCTGACTTTC
TRBJ2-1	once	TRBD1	TRBV7-8	CASSGRQGSYNEQFF	TGTGCCAGCAGCGGACGACAGGGCTCCTACAATGAGCAGTTCTTC
TRBJ1-1	-	TRBD1	TRBV23-1	CASSHPRQGARVDTEAFF	TGCGCCAGCAGTCATCCTCGACAGGGGGCGCGGGTGGACACTGAAGCTTTCTTT
TRBJ2-5	-	-	TRBV27	CASSRAGASSETQYF	TGTGCCAGCAGTCGGGCGGGGGCTAGTTCTGAGACCCAGTACTTC
TRBJ2-1	-	TRBD2	TRBV19	CASSILSGSAINEQFF	TGTGCCAGTAGTATCCTGAGCGGGAGCGCGATCAATGAGCAGTTCTTC
TRBJ2-7	-	-	TRBV27	CASQPDINAYEQYF	TGTGCCTCTCAACCAGACATAAATGCCTACGAGCAGTACTTC
TRBJ2-5	-	-	TRBV4-1	CASSLPTGQGTQYF	TGCGCCAGCAGCCTACCGACAGGACAAGGGACCCAGTACTTC
TRBJ2-4	-	-	TRBV5-4	CASSIGGWGQGKGNIQYF	TGTGCCAGCAGCATCGGGGGGTGGGGGCAGGGAAAGGGGAACATTCAGTACTTC
TRBJ2-3	-	TRBD2	TRBV7-2	CASSRGTSGSSTDTQYF	TGTGCCAGCAGCCGAGGGACTAGCGGTTCTAGCACAGATACGCAGTATTTT
TRBJ2-3	-	TRBD2	TRBV6-1	CASSDRVQTSGTSTDTQYF	TGTGCCAGCAGTGACAGAGTTCAGACTAGCGGTACTAGCACAGATACGCAGTATTTT
TRBJ2-1	-	TRBD1	TRBV28	CASSKPGQGANEQFF	TGTGCCAGCTCGAAACCGGGACAGGGCGCCAATGAGCAGTTCTTC
TRBJ2-7	-	TRBD1	TRBV11-2	CASSAGTGGAYEQYF	TGTGCCAGCAGCGCTGGGACAGGGGGCGCCTACGAGCAGTACTTC
TRBJ2-2	-	TRBD2	TRBV27	CASSPLAGGQNTGELFF	TGTGCCAGCAGTCCACTAGCGGGAGGGCAGAACACCGGGGAGCTGTTTTTT
TRBJ2-2	few	TRBD2	TRBV6-5	CASSYQLAGVSGELFF	TGTGCCAGCAGTTACCAACTAGCGGGAGTTAGCGGGGAGCTGTTTTTT
TRBJ2-3	-	TRBD1	TRBV5-6	CASSRIPTGVATDTQYF	TGTGCCAGCAGCAGGATTCCGACAGGGGTTGCCACAGATACGCAGTATTTT